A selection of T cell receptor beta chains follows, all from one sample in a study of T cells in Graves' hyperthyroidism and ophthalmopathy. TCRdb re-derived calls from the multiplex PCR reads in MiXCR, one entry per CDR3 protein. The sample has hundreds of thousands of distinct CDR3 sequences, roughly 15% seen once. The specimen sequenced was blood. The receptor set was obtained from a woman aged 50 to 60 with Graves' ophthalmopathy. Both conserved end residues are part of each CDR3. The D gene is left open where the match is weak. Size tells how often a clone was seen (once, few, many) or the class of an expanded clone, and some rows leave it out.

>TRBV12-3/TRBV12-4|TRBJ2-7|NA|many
CASSTVYEQYF
TGTGCCAGCAGTACCGTCTACGAGCAGTACTTC
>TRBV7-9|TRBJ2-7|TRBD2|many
CASSNGGRALAYEQYF
TGTGCCAGCAGCAACGGCGGGAGGGCCTTAGCCTACGAGCAGTACTTC
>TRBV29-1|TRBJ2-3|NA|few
CSVARVGTDTQYF
TGCAGCGTTGCCAGGGTGGGCACAGATACGCAGTATTTT
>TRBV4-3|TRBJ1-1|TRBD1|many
CASSPGGQGAIAEAFF
TGCGCCAGCAGCCCTGGTGGACAGGGGGCAATCGCTGAAGCTTTCTTT
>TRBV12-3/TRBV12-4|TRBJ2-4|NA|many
CASSLVRALAKNIQYF
TGTGCCAGCAGTTTAGTAAGGGCGCTAGCCAAAAACATTCAGTACTTC
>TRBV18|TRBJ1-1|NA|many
CASSPLGGTEAFF
TGTGCCAGCTCACCGTTGGGAGGGACTGAAGCTTTCTTT
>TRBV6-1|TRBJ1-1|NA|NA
CASSPQSRGSEAFF
TGTGCCAGCAGTCCCCAATCGCGAGGTTCGGAAGCTTTCTTT
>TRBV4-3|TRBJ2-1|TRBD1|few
CAAGTGVGEQFF
TGCGCGGCCGGGACAGGGGTTGGGGAGCAGTTCTTC
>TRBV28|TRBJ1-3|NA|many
CASTWGGSGNTIYF
TGTGCCAGCACCTGGGGGGGTTCTGGAAACACCATATATTTT
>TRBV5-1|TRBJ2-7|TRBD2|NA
CASRTGTSGSIYEQYF
TGCGCCAGCAGAACTGGGACTAGCGGGAGTATCTACGAGCAGTACTTC
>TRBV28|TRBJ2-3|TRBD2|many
CASSYSGRRLDTQYF
TGTGCCAGCAGTTATAGCGGGAGAAGGTTGGATACGCAGTATTTT
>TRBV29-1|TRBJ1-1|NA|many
CSVGSVGGVNTEAFF
TGCAGCGTTGGATCTGTGGGGGGCGTGAACACTGAAGCTTTCTTT